This T cell receptor (beta chain) was sequenced for a study of T-cell memory formation after mild COVID-19. Via MiXCR, TCRdb re-called the 5' RACE reads, giving one row per CDR3 protein. Of 85,000 to 120,000 distinct CDR3 sequences listed, roughly an eighth are singletons. The origin of this receptor is an adult woman who had mild COVID-19 (a few samples of this study predate the infection). Cell type and time point are not known. The sequencing sample was made of PBMCs or a T cell subset sorted from them (not recorded which).

CDR3 nucleotide sequence: TGCAGTGCTAGAGATACTCGGCACTCCTACGAGCAGTACTTC. As protein: CSARDTRHSYEQYF. V gene TRBV20-1 combines with J gene TRBJ2-7; D unresolved. The CDR3 contains 14 residues. CDR1 and CDR2 from the germline V gene are DFQATT and SNEGSKA (reference sequence). V dropped 0 bases and J dropped 0 bases, with 9 bases sitting between them.